One TCR beta chain is described in this entry. Some clones are missing from TCRdb's copy, which holds only in-frame ones; the method was immunoSEQ multiplex PCR. The table lists around 300,000 clones, 87% of them singletons. This entry belongs to a study of cytomegalovirus exposure and HLA in healthy donors. The length of the CDR3 is 19 residues. The germline V gene has CDR1 SGHAT and CDR2 FQNNGV. Trimming removed 4 bases from V and 0 bases from J; junction bases left unmatched: 10. This receptor was obtained from a woman aged 25 to 39 in good health and CMV-seropositive. The chain is built from TRBV11-2 and TRBJ1-3; 12 positions match TRBD1. Sequenced: PBMCs. The CDR3 sequence is CASSSPGQGALYSGNTIYF. The CDR3 nucleotides read TGTGCCAGCAGCTCACCGGGACAGGGGGCCTTATACTCTGGAAACACCATATATTTT.